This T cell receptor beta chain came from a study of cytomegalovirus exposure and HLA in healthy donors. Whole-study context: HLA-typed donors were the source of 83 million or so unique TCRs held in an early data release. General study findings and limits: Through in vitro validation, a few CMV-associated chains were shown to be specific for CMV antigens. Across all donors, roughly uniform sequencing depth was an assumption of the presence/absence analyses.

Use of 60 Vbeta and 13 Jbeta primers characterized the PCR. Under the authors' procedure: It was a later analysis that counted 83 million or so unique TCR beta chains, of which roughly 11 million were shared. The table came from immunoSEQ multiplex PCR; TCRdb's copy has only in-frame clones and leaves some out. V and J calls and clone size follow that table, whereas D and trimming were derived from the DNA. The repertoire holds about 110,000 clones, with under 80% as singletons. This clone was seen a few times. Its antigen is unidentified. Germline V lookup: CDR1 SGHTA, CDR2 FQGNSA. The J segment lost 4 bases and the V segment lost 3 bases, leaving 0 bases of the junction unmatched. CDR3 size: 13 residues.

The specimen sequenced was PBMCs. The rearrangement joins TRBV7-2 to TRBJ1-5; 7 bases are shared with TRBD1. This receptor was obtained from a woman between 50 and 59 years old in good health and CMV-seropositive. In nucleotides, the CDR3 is TGTGCCAGCAGCTTGACAGGGAATCAGCCCCAGCATTTT. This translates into CASSLTGNQPQHF.